The clone carrying this TCR beta chain was recorded at least ten times. No antigen is known for it. The source of the sample is a study of T cells in Graves' hyperthyroidism and ophthalmopathy. The CDR3 regions of TCR beta were amplified from RNA transcripts. Using the HTBI primer set, a first-round RT-PCR was run on the TCR CDR3. Each CDR3 protein gets one entry after TCRdb re-called the multiplex PCR reads with MiXCR. The table has 700,000 or so distinct CDR3 sequences, approximately 16% seen once. CDR3 size: 12 residues. Germline CDR1 and CDR2: GTSNPN and SVGIG (reference sequence). V lost 1 base to trimming and J lost 11 bases; unmatched junction nucleotides: 4. The study, taken as a whole, reports: Ophthalmopathy was told apart from stable hyperthyroidism by a 13 V-J model.

Graves' hyperthyroidism qualified as stable when ophthalmopathy did not progress within 18 months. The sequence derives from a man between 18 and 35 years old with Graves' hyperthyroidism. The sample taken for sequencing was blood. This chain joins TRBV30 and TRBJ1-1, with 10 bases that match TRBD1. The CDR3 DNA is TGTGCCTGGAGTGGACAGGGGGCGCGGGCTTTCTTT. Its protein is CAWSGQGARAFF.